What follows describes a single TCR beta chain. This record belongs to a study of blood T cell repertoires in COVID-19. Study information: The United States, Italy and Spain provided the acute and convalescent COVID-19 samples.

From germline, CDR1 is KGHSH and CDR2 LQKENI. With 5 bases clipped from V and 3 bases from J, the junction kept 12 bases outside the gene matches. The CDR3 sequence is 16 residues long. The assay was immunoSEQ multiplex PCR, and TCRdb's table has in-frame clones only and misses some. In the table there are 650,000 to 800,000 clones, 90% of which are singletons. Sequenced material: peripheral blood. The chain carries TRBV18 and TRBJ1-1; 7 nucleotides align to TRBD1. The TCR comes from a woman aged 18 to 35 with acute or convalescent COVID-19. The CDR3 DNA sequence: TGTGCCAGCTCAGATACACAGGGGCCGGGGGACACTGAAGCTTTCTTT. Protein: CASSDTQGPGDTEAFF.